This record concerns one T cell receptor (beta chain) sequence. Its antigen is still unknown. The study ran its PCR with 60 Vbeta and 13 Jbeta primers. Data came from immunoSEQ multiplex PCR; TCRdb stores just in-frame clones and leaves some out. In the table there are around 100,000 clones, around 75% of which are singletons. With 9 bases removed from V and 1 base from J, the gap between germline ends came to 12 bases. CDR1 and CDR2 from the germline V gene are LNHNV and YYDKDF (reference sequence). This CDR3 contains 14 residues. This entry belongs to a study of cytomegalovirus exposure and HLA in healthy donors. Study findings and constraints: Reports indicate that TCR beta sequences accurately predicted the HLA-A and HLA-B alleles of most subjects. Common viral pathogens seemed, in a later analysis, to connect with several of the most significant clusters.

The sample was PBMCs. The TCR was taken from a male donor in good health and CMV-seropositive. J is TRBJ2-2 and V is TRBV15, with D possibly matching TRBD2 (5 bases). CDR3 sequence (DNA): TGTGCCACGTCGGTTGGAGGGAACACCGGGGAGCTGTTTTTT. This encodes CATSVGGNTGELFF.